The rows below give T cell receptor beta chains drawn from one sample of a study of cytomegalovirus exposure and HLA in healthy donors. The method was immunoSEQ multiplex PCR; TCRdb's version includes in-frame clones alone and lacks a portion of them. The sample consists of about 190,000 clones, roughly four fifths of them appearing once. The sequenced material came from PBMCs. All receptors derive from a man aged 45-65 years in good health and CMV-seronegative. The CDR3 runs from the conserved cysteine through the conserved F or W. Each record gives: clone size, D gene, CDR3 length, J gene, V gene, CDR3 protein, CDR3 DNA. The D gene is left open where the match is weak. A row's size may be missing; if present it is once, few, many or a size class.

-,-,17,TRBJ2-3,TRBV30,CAWSVRFGGRGTDTQYF,TGTGCCTGGAGTGTGAGGTTCGGGGGTCGGGGCACAGATACGCAGTATTTT
-,-,15,TRBJ2-7,TRBV5-4,CASSVDPDRSYEQYF,TGTGCCAGCAGCGTTGACCCGGACAGATCCTACGAGCAGTACTTC
-,-,12,TRBJ1-2,TRBV5-5,CASSLVEYGYTF,TGTGCCAGCAGCTTAGTAGAGTATGGCTACACCTTC
-,TRBD1,15,TRBJ1-2,TRBV4-3,CASSQGGNRGYGYTF,TGCGCCAGCAGCCAAGGGGGGAACAGGGGTTATGGCTACACCTTC
-,-,15,TRBJ1-1,TRBV2,CASSEKRGSNTEAFF,TGTGCCAGCAGTGAAAAACGAGGGTCGAACACTGAAGCTTTCTTT
-,TRBD1,15,TRBJ2-1,TRBV7-2,CASSPSTGAYNEQFF,TGTGCCAGCAGCCCAAGCACAGGGGCTTACAATGAGCAGTTCTTC
-,TRBD1,14,TRBJ1-2,TRBV28,CASTETGIVYGYTF,TGTGCCAGCACCGAGACAGGGATCGTCTATGGCTACACCTTC
once,-,15,TRBJ2-7,TRBV9,CASSKGVLHSYEQYF,TGTGCCAGCAGCAAAGGGGTCCTTCATTCCTACGAGCAGTACTTC
-,TRBD1,16,TRBJ2-1,TRBV6-5,CASSYALGRGNNEQFF,TGTGCCAGCAGTTACGCTCTGGGCAGGGGGAACAATGAGCAGTTCTTC
-,TRBD2,15,TRBJ2-5,TRBV7-2,CASSQGLAGGETQYF,TGTGCCAGCAGCCAGGGACTAGCGGGAGGAGAGACCCAGTACTTC
-,-,14,TRBJ1-4,TRBV7-9,CASSFRTASEKLFF,TGTGCCAGCAGCTTCAGGACAGCTTCCGAAAAACTGTTTTTT
-,-,11,TRBJ2-5,TRBV21-1,CASSNPSRQYF,TGTGCCAGCAGCAACCCCTCCCGCCAGTACTTC
-,TRBD2,14,TRBJ2-5,TRBV9,CASSRGGVKETQYF,TGTGCCAGCAGCCGGGGGGGGGTAAAGGAGACCCAGTACTTC
once,-,17,TRBJ2-2,TRBV19,CASRYQSGRAYTGELFF,TGTGCCAGTAGGTACCAGTCTGGGCGGGCTTACACCGGGGAGCTGTTTTTT
few,-,13,TRBJ2-4,TRBV6-1,CATTRGLLNIQYF,TGTGCCACCACTCGCGGGTTGCTGAACATTCAGTACTTC
-,TRBD2,20,TRBJ2-1,TRBV7-8,CASRLLALAGEKRPYNEQFF,TGTGCCAGCAGGCTTTTGGCACTAGCGGGAGAAAAAAGGCCCTACAATGAGCAGTTCTTC
-,TRBD1,16,TRBJ1-4,TRBV5-4,CASSPGQDSTNEKLFF,TGTGCCAGCAGCCCAGGACAGGACTCAACTAATGAAAAACTGTTTTTT
-,TRBD2,19,TRBJ2-2,TRBV11-2,CASSSRLAGGPWGTGELFF,TGTGCCAGCAGCTCCCGACTAGCGGGGGGGCCTTGGGGGACCGGGGAGCTGTTTTTT
-,TRBD1,15,TRBJ2-2,TRBV6-6,CASSYSQGVGGELFF,TGTGCCAGCAGTTACTCTCAGGGGGTAGGCGGGGAGCTGTTTTTT
-,TRBD2,17,TRBJ2-3,TRBV13,CASSPGLAGLSTDTQYF,TGTGCCAGCAGCCCAGGACTAGCGGGGCTGAGCACAGATACGCAGTATTTT
-,TRBD2,16,TRBJ2-1,TRBV7-9,CASSLARLATYNEQFF,TGTGCCAGCAGCTTAGCGCGACTAGCTACCTACAATGAGCAGTTCTTC
-,TRBD1,15,TRBJ2-7,TRBV19,CASSIEGTGSYEQYF,TGTGCCAGTAGTATAGAGGGGACAGGCTCCTACGAGCAGTACTTC
-,-,14,TRBJ1-5,TRBV2,CASSVSRGAGPQHF,TGTGCCAGCAGTGTCTCCAGGGGCGCCGGACCCCAGCATTTT
-,TRBD2,13,TRBJ2-2,TRBV2,CASSREGTGELFF,TGTGCCAGCAGCAGGGAGGGCACCGGGGAGCTGTTTTTT
-,-,13,TRBJ2-5,TRBV19,CASTNRVRETQYF,TGTGCCAGTACCAACAGGGTGAGAGAGACCCAGTACTTC
-,-,11,TRBJ1-6,TRBV11-2,CASSSRSPLHF,TGTGCCAGCAGCTCTAGGTCACCCCTCCACTTT
-,TRBD1,16,TRBJ2-7,TRBV15,CATSREKPGQGYEQYF,TGTGCCACCAGCAGGGAAAAACCGGGACAGGGTTACGAGCAGTACTTC
once,-,13,TRBJ2-7,TRBV18,CASSPPRNSEQYF,TGTGCCAGCTCACCCCCGAGGAATAGCGAGCAGTACTTC
-,-,12,TRBJ1-3,TRBV29-1,CSVVAAGNTIYF,TGCAGCGTTGTGGCGGCTGGAAACACCATATATTTT
-,-,15,TRBJ2-2,TRBV9,CASSVVSIPTGELFF,TGTGCCAGCAGCGTAGTCAGTATTCCCACCGGGGAGCTGTTTTTT
-,-,14,TRBJ1-3,TRBV9,CASSPGGAGNTIYF,TGTGCCAGCAGCCCCGGGGGGGCTGGAAACACCATATATTTT
once,-,14,TRBJ1-5,TRBV2,CASSERDWNQPQHF,TGTGCCAGCAGTGAGAGGGATTGGAATCAGCCCCAGCATTTT
-,TRBD1,11,TRBJ2-5,TRBV20-1,CSANRGETQYF,TGCAGTGCAAACAGGGGGGAGACCCAGTACTTC
-,TRBD2,13,TRBJ2-7,TRBV7-7,CASSFSSGEVQYF,TGTGCTAGCAGCTTCTCCAGCGGGGAAGTGCAGTACTTC
-,-,17,TRBJ2-1,TRBV28,CASSHLQKGASYNEQFF,TGTGCCAGCAGTCACCTTCAAAAAGGAGCTTCCTACAATGAGCAGTTCTTC
-,-,12,TRBJ1-2,TRBV7-2,CASSLSAYGYTF,TGTGCCAGCAGCTTATCAGCGTATGGCTACACCTTC
once,-,15,TRBJ1-6,TRBV19,CASSPSTGRNSPLHF,TGTGCCAGTAGTCCCTCGACAGGAAGAAATTCACCCCTCCACTTT
-,-,18,TRBJ2-3,TRBV7-8,CASSLSGYLGASTDTQYF,TGTGCCAGCAGCTTAAGTGGCTACCTGGGGGCTAGCACAGATACGCAGTATTTT
-,TRBD1,16,TRBJ1-6,TRBV6-5,CASSYSAGGPNSPLHF,TGTGCCAGCAGTTACTCGGCAGGGGGCCCCAATTCACCCCTCCACTTT
few,-,15,TRBJ1-5,TRBV6-5,CASSPKTGFNQPQHF,TGTGCCAGCAGCCCTAAGACAGGTTTCAATCAGCCCCAGCATTTT
once,-,13,TRBJ2-4,TRBV5-1,CASSYRGEHIQYF,TGCGCCAGCAGCTATCGGGGAGAGCACATTCAGTACTTC
-,TRBD2,17,TRBJ2-7,TRBV9,CASSLGLAGGPGYEQYF,TGTGCCAGCAGCCTTGGACTAGCGGGAGGGCCGGGTTACGAGCAGTACTTC